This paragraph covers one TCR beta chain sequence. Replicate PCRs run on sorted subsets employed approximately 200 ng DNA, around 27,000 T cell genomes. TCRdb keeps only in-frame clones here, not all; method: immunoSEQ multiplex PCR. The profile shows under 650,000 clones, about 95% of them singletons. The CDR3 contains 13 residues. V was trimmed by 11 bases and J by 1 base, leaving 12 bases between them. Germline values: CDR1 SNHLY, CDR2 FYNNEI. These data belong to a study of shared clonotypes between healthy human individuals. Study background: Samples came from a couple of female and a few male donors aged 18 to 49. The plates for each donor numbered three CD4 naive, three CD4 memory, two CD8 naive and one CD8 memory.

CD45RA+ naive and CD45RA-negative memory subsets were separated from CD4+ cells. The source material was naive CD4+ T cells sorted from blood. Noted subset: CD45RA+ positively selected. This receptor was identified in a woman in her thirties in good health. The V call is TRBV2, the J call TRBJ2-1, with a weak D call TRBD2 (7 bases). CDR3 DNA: TGTGCCGTTAGGGGGGGATCCTACAATGAGCAGTTCTTC. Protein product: CAVRGGSYNEQFF.